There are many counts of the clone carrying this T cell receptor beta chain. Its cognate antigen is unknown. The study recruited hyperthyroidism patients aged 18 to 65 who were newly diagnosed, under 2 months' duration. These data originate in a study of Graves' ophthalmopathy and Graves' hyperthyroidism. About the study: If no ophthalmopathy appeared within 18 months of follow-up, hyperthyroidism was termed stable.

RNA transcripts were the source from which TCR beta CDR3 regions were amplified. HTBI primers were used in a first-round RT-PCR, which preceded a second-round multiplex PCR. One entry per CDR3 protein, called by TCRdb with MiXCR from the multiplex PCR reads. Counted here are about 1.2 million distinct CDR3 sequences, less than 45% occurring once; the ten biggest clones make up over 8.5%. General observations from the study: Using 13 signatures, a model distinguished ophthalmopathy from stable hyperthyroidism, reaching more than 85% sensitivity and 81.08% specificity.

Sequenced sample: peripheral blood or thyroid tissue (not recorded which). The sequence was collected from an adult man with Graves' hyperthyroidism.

The CDR3 region is CSARDGLYSNQPQHF. The CDR3 DNA reads TGCAGTGCTAGAGATGGCCTATATAGCAATCAGCCCCAGCATTTT. This rearrangement joins TRBV20-1 to TRBJ1-5; D not resolved. The CDR3 is made up of 15 amino acids. The V gene lost 0 bases and the J gene lost 0 bases, with 9 bases spanning the gap. Germline lookup yields CDR1 DFQATT and CDR2 SNEGSKA (reference sequence).